Listed here are 24 T cell receptor beta chains from one sample, sequenced in a study of OX40 agonist ivuxolimab in advanced cancers. Libraries were made using the immunoSEQ multiplex PCR assay. What TCRdb holds here is the immuneACCESS table cut down to in-frame rearrangements. Part of the clones is not present; checked against another copy, under half of the missing clones reflect an unresolved V gene, and the others are unexplained. Present in this sample are more than 65,000 clones, about three quarters of which were seen just once. In total, the top ten clones hold approximately 2.5% of the sample. Material: CD4+ or CD8+ T cells sorted from blood, obtained in a trial of the OX40 agonist ivuxolimab. These receptors originate from an adult with an advanced solid tumor such as melanoma, head and neck, liver or kidney cancer.

The V and J genes are TRBV5-1 and TRBJ2-6; D is possibly TRBD1 (5 bases). V lost 5 bases and J 0 bases, leaving 12 bases between the germline ends. In germline, CDR1 is SGHRS, CDR2 YFSETQ. The CDR3 is 16 amino acids. CDR3 sequence: CASSLRQSSGANVLTF. CDR3 nucleotides: TGCGCCAGCAGTCTAAGACAGTCCTCTGGGGCCAACGTCCTGACTTTC.

The chain is built from TRBV28 and TRBJ2-2, with a possible D match to TRBD1 (5 bases). The CDR3 contains 13 residues. Germline lookup yields CDR1 MDHEN and CDR2 SYDVKM. V lost 8 bases, J lost 2 bases, and 9 bases lay in between. The CDR3 DNA reads TGTGCCAGCCCCGACAGAAACACCGGGGAGCTGTTTTTT. Translation gives CASPDRNTGELFF.

This clone was found many times. The chain recombines TRBV30 with TRBJ1-4; 9 bases agree with TRBD1. The CDR3 is made up of 15 amino acids. Trimming took 4 bases from V and 3 from J; bases not matched to a gene: 6. Germline CDR1 and CDR2: GTSNPN and SVGIG (reference sequence). CDR3 in amino acids: CAWKQGARANEKLFF. Written as DNA, the CDR3 is TGTGCCTGGAAACAGGGGGCTCGCGCTAATGAAAAACTGTTTTTT.

Only a few counts were recorded for this clone. V usage is TRBV5-4 and J usage is TRBJ2-3; D uncertain. The length of the CDR3 is 15 residues. Germline lookup yields CDR1 SGHNT and CDR2 YYREEE (reference sequence). The V end was cut by 4 bases, the J end by 4 bases, with 16 bases between. The chain's CDR3 is CASSTADRVSDTQYF. The CDR3 DNA follows: TGTGCCAGCAGCACGGCGGATCGGGTATCAGATACGCAGTATTTT.

The chain links TRBV18 to TRBJ1-2; 7 bases are shared with TRBD1. Germline lookup yields CDR1 KGHSH and CDR2 LQKENI. Trimming cost V 5 bases and J 0 bases; bases outside gene matches: 3. CDR3 length equals 14 residues. CDR3 protein: CASSSGQANYGYTF. For the CDR3, the DNA is TGTGCCAGCTCATCCGGACAGGCTAACTATGGCTACACCTTC.

This chain links TRBV5-4 with TRBJ2-3; D is undetermined. CDR1 SGHNT and CDR2 YYREEE come from the germline V gene (reference sequence). CDR3 size: 12 residues. V dropped 5 bases and J dropped 11 bases, with 15 bases sitting between them. CDR3 sequence reads: CASRADDTRQYF. The CDR3, as DNA: TGTGCCAGCAGGGCAGATGATACGAGGCAGTATTTT.

The V gene is TRBV27, the J gene TRBJ2-3; 9 bases map to TRBD1. V lost 9 bases, J lost 6 bases, and 13 bases stayed unmatched. This CDR3 is built from 15 residues. Germline V gene sequence: CDR1 MNHEY, CDR2 SMNVEV (reference sequence). CDR3 sequence reads: CASKQGANLRDTQYF. In DNA, the CDR3 is TGTGCCAGTAAACAGGGGGCGAACCTCAGGGATACGCAGTATTTT.

V is TRBV5-1 and J is TRBJ2-2; perhaps TRBD1 as D (6 bases). Trimming cost V 4 bases and J 7 bases, with 14 bases left between them. Germline V gene lookup returns CDR1 SGHRS and CDR2 YFSETQ. The CDR3 has 14 amino acids. CDR3 sequence reads: CASSDTGSSGELFF. As DNA, the CDR3 is TGCGCCAGCAGCGACACAGGGAGTAGCGGGGAGCTGTTTTTT.

This chain uses TRBV2 with TRBJ2-5, with D perhaps TRBD1 or TRBD2 (6 bases each). Germline CDR1 and CDR2: SNHLY and FYNNEI. CDR3 length: 15 amino acids. V dropped 2 bases and J dropped 4 bases, with 14 bases sitting between them. CDR3 in amino acids: CASSERGAPGETQYF. In DNA, the CDR3 is TGTGCCAGCAGTGAAAGGGGGGCGCCGGGAGAGACCCAGTACTTC.

The CDR3 here is CASKSGLEQYF. The DNA of the CDR3 is TGTGCCAGCAAGTCGGGTTTGGAGCAGTACTTC. The rearrangement links TRBV28 to TRBJ2-7; D gene ambiguous. V was cut by 7 bases and J by 7 bases, with 11 bases left in between. CDR1 MDHEN and CDR2 SYDVKM come from the germline V gene. The CDR3 consists of 11 residues.

This chain links TRBV6-4 with TRBJ1-4, with D uncertain. Looked up from germline, CDR1 is MRHNA and CDR2 is SNTAGT. The CDR3 runs to 15 residues. Trimming stripped 8 bases from V and 6 bases from J, with 19 bases between. CDR3 region: CASGSQRSADEKLFF. Written as DNA, the CDR3 is TGTGCCAGCGGGTCCCAGAGGAGCGCCGATGAAAAACTGTTTTTT.

The chain combines TRBV19 with TRBJ1-5, with D perhaps matching TRBD1 (6 bases). CDR3 length equals 15 residues. CDR1 and CDR2 (germline): LNHDA, SQIVND (reference sequence). Trimming shortened V by 5 bases and J by 4 bases, and 15 bases separated the two germline ends. CDR3 DNA: TGTGCCAGTAGTGTGCGGGACACGGAGAATCAGCCCCAGCATTTT. Protein sequence: CASSVRDTENQPQHF.

The chain joins TRBV30 to TRBJ2-7, with D tentatively TRBD1 (5 bases). The CDR3 covers 15 residues. Germline CDR1 and CDR2: GTSNPN and SVGIG (reference sequence). V was cut by 0 bases and J by 3 bases, with 15 bases left in between. The CDR3: CAWSVAWGAGYEQYF. The DNA of the CDR3 is TGTGCCTGGAGTGTGGCCTGGGGCGCCGGCTACGAGCAGTACTTC.

The CDR3 coding sequence is TGCGCCAGCAGCTTAAGGCAGGGTAACGAGCAGTACTTC. Encoded protein: CASSLRQGNEQYF. The rearrangement links TRBV5-1 to TRBJ2-7; perhaps TRBD1 as D (5 bases). Trimming took 2 bases from V and 5 from J, leaving 11 bases between them. Germline values: CDR1 SGHRS, CDR2 YFSETQ. The CDR3 is 13 amino acids.

This chain links TRBV4-2 with TRBJ2-7, with 8 bases fitting TRBD2. The CDR3 covers 16 residues. V lost 0 bases and J lost 3; bases outside the gene matches: 7. Per the germline V gene, CDR1 is LGHNA and CDR2 is YNFKEQ. CDR3 protein: CASSQDEAGGSYEQYF. The CDR3, as DNA: TGTGCCAGCAGCCAAGATGAGGCGGGGGGCAGCTACGAGCAGTACTTC.

The CDR3 sequence: CASSSKRNQPQHF. The CDR3 DNA sequence: TGTGCCAGTAGTAGCAAAAGAAATCAGCCCCAGCATTTT. This chain connects TRBV19 to TRBJ1-5; D remains ambiguous. CDR1 and CDR2 from the germline V gene are LNHDA and SQIVND (reference sequence). V was trimmed by 4 bases and J by 4 bases, leaving 8 bases between them. This CDR3 spans 13 amino acids.

This chain uses TRBV30 with TRBJ1-5, with 9 nucleotides matching TRBD1. Germline-derived CDR1 and CDR2 are GTSNPN and SVGIG (reference sequence). The CDR3 has 16 amino acids. Unmatched junction bases numbered 12, after V lost 3 bases and J lost 6 bases. The CDR3 loop reads CAWSVTTGTGFQPQHF. The CDR3 bases are TGTGCCTGGAGCGTGACGACCGGGACAGGGTTTCAGCCCCAGCATTTT.

The rearrangement joins TRBV18 to TRBJ2-2; TRBD1 might be the D (6 bases). This CDR3 contains 14 residues. V lost 3 bases and J 7 bases, leaving 12 bases between the germline ends. Germline CDR1 is KGHSH and CDR2 is LQKENI. The DNA of the CDR3 is TGTGCCAGCTCACCCAGCAGGGGAAGCGGGGAGCTGTTTTTT. This sequence encodes CASSPSRGSGELFF.

V gene TRBV30 combines with J gene TRBJ1-1, with a weak D call TRBD1 (5 bases). The CDR3 runs to 12 residues. V gave up 4 bases and J gave up 0 bases, with 6 bases separating them. The germline gives CDR1 GTSNPN, CDR2 SVGIG (reference sequence). CDR3 nucleotide sequence: TGTGCCTGGACAGGGATGAACACTGAAGCTTTCTTT. It yields the protein CAWTGMNTEAFF.

The rearrangement uses TRBV6-1 and TRBJ2-1; possible D gene TRBD1, 5 bases. CDR1 is MNHNS, CDR2 SASEGT, per germline. The V end lost 5 bases, the J end lost 8 bases, and 13 bases lay between the germline ends. The CDR3 is 13 residues long. CDR3 sequence (DNA): TGTGCCAGCAGTCGGCAGGGTGTCGATGAGCAGTTCTTC. Encoded protein: CASSRQGVDEQFF.

The chain links TRBV29-1 to TRBJ1-2; D is unclear. V gave up 3 bases and J gave up 4 bases, with 15 bases separating them. Germline assignment: CDR1 SQVTM and CDR2 ANQGSEA. CDR3 length: 14 amino acids. The CDR3 sequence: CSVDPLGGGYGYTF. The CDR3 nucleotides are TGCAGCGTTGACCCCCTTGGTGGAGGCTATGGCTACACCTTC.

This clone was observed a single time. This rearrangement joins TRBV5-4 to TRBJ2-5, with TRBD1 matching 9 bases. The trim removed 0 bases at V and 4 bases at J, leaving 7 bases unmatched. Germline V lookup: CDR1 SGHNT, CDR2 YYREEE (reference sequence). The CDR3 is 16 amino acids. In nucleotides, the CDR3 is TGTGCCAGCAGCTTGGCCGGGACAGGGAGGCTAGAGACCCAGTACTTC. Translating it yields CASSLAGTGRLETQYF. Full variable domain (rest looked up from reference TRBV5-4 and TRBJ2-5): ETGVTQSPTHLIKTRGQQVTLRCSSQSGHNTVSWYQQALGQGPQFIFQYYREEENGRGNFPPRFSGLQFPNYSSELNVNALELDDSALYLCASSLAGTGRLETQYFGPGTRLLVL.

The chain couples TRBV18 to TRBJ2-1; TRBD2 aligns across 8 bases. The CDR3 has 14 residues. After removal of 1 base from V and 8 bases from J, the junction contained 4 bases not matched to a gene. The germline V gene encodes CDR1 KGHSH and CDR2 LQKENI. The CDR3 DNA is TGTGCCAGCTCACCACGACTAGCGACACATGAGCAGTTCTTC. Its translation: CASSPRLATHEQFF.

The V and J genes are TRBV20-1 and TRBJ2-2; 7 positions agree with TRBD1. V was clipped by 6 bases and J by 7 bases; unmatched bases: 2. Germline-derived CDR1 and CDR2 are DFQATT and SNEGSKA (reference sequence). The length of the CDR3 is 11 residues. CDR3 coding DNA: TGCAGTGCGAGGGGGCACGGGGAGCTGTTTTTT. Amino acids: CSARGHGELFF.